The clone carrying this T cell receptor beta chain was seen just once. The antigen is unknown. The entry originates in a study of cytomegalovirus exposure and HLA in healthy donors. The study, taken as a whole, reports: In an earlier analysis, productive rearrangement rates for most beta V segments clustered near 90% or 30%. TCR beta sequences reportedly predicted most subjects' HLA-A and HLA-B alleles accurately. The Asian-associated ancestry cluster reportedly had fewer N-insertions than the approximately 700-donor mean in a later analysis. Rates of TCR association differed by HLA locus in a later analysis, with DRB1 highest and HLA-C lowest.

CDR1 and CDR2 from the germline V gene are SNHLY and FYNNEI. The V gene lost 3 bases and the J gene lost 3 bases, with 12 bases spanning the gap. The CDR3 is 15 amino acids. The study ran its PCR with 60 Vbeta and 13 Jbeta primers. Here immunoSEQ multiplex PCR was the method, and the copy in TCRdb shows in-frame clones only, minus some. The sample has approximately 220,000 clones; almost 80% are singletons. The sequenced sample was PBMCs. The chain has TRBV2 and TRBJ1-3; D uncertain. The sequence derives from a man in his late teens or twenties in good health and CMV-seronegative. CDR3 sequence (DNA): TGTGCCAGCAGTGATGAAACGGGGTATGGAAACACCATATATTTT. This encodes CASSDETGYGNTIYF.